This TCR beta chain was found in a study of T cell repertoires in cytomegalovirus infection. One entry per CDR3 protein results from TCRdb running MiXCR on the reads. This sample has 90,000 to 120,000 distinct CDR3 sequences; under 55% occur once, and the top ten carry just under 75%. Remarks on this clonotype: Its antigen is not known.

The receptor comes from a human donor in good health (CMV status not recorded). Some clones in this sample may be carry-over from other donors' samples. Sequences were derived from CD8+ T cells from cultured PBMCs, sampled from culture after CMV antigen stimulation.

This chain's CDR3 is CSARETGGTNYGYTF. The CDR3 DNA reads as TGCAGTGCTAGAGAAACAGGGGGTACAAACTATGGCTACACCTTC. The chain combines TRBV20-1 with TRBJ1-2; 8 nucleotides agree with TRBD1. With 0 bases clipped from V and 2 bases from J, the junction kept 5 bases outside the gene matches. This CDR3 contains 15 residues. Germline V gene sequence: CDR1 DFQATT, CDR2 SNEGSKA (reference sequence).